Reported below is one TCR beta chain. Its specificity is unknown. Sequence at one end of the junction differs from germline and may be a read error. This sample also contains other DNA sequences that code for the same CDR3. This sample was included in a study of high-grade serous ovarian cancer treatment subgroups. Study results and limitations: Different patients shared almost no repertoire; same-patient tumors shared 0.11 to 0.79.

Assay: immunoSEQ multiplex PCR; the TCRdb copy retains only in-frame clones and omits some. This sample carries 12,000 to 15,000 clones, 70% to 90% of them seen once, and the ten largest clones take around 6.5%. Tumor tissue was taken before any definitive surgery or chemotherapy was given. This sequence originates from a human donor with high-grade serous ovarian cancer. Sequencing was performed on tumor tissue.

CDR3 sequence: CASSFDRASTDTQYF. CDR3 nucleotide sequence: TGTGCCAGTAGTTTCGACAGAGCTAGCACAGATACGCAATATTTT. The chain joins TRBV19 to TRBJ2-3; D assignment may be TRBD1 or TRBD2 (5 bases each). Looked up from germline, CDR1 is LNHDA and CDR2 is SQIVND (reference sequence). The CDR3 has 15 amino acids.